The clone carrying this TCR beta chain was recorded a few times. What it recognizes is unknown. The data are from a study of cytomegalovirus exposure and HLA in healthy donors. Findings of the study overall: Reportedly, HLA-A and HLA-B alleles of most subjects were accurately predicted from TCR beta.

Germline values: CDR1 MNHEY, CDR2 SMNVEV (reference sequence). V lost 6 bases to trimming and J lost 9 bases, with 15 bases between them. The CDR3 sequence is 12 residues long. A multiplex PCR was run with 60 Vbeta primers and 13 Jbeta primers. Sequencing was performed with immunoSEQ multiplex PCR; in TCRdb, only in-frame clones are kept and a portion is missing. The top ten clones hold roughly 8.3% of a sample with 100,000 to 120,000 clones, roughly two thirds of them seen once. Sequencing used PBMCs. This TCR derives from a young man in good health and CMV-seropositive. This chain uses TRBV27 with TRBJ2-7; perhaps TRBD1 as D (5 bases). The CDR3 spells CASSPGARRQYF. In DNA, the CDR3 is TGTGCCAGCAGCCCTGGGGCCCGAAGGCAGTACTTC.